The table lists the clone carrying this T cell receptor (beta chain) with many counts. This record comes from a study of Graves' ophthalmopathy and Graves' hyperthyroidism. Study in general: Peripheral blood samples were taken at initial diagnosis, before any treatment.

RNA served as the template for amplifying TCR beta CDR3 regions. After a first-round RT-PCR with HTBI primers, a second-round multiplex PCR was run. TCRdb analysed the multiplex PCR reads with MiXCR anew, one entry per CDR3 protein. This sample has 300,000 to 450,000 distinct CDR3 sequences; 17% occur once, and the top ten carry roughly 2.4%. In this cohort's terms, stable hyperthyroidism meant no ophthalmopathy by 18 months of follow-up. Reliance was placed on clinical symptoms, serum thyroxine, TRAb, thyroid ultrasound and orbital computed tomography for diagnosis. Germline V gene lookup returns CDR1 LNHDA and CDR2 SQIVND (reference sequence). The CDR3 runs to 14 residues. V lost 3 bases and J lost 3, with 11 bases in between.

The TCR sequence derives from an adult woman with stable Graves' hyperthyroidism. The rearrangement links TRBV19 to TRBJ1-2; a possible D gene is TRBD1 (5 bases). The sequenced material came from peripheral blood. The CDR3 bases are TGTGCCAGTAGTATGGACCGGGACGACTATGGCTACACCTTC. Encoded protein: CASSMDRDDYGYTF.